This TCR beta chain was recovered during a study of cytomegalovirus exposure and HLA in healthy donors (TCRdb year 2017). Study-level background: According to an earlier analysis of 587 of the donors, roughly 180 million T cells yielded roughly 110 million unique TCR beta sequences and more than 250 Gb of sequence data. Four to six DR-DQ haplotypes were handled as single units for association and clustering, since linkage in the cohort was strong. A later genetic analysis used genome-wide SNP genotypes for about 55% of the 666 donors, treating that subset as a discovery cohort. The T cell repertoires of some 670 subjects were profiled by immunosequencing and related to cytomegalovirus serostatus. An earlier analysis of roughly 580 of the donors used high-throughput TCR beta sequencing to judge whether each TCR beta V gene segment behaved as functional or pseudogenic. Donor age, sex, ethnicity and CMV serostatus were compiled alongside the repertoire data. The study was designed to test whether signatures of past pathogen exposure could be identified by cataloging public T cell receptors. A separate validation cohort of approximately 120 different subjects was used in addition to the roughly 720-subject first cohort. Of the approximately 400 genotyped donors, approximately 81% were placed in the genetic ancestry cluster associated with self-reported Caucasian donors. Class I and class II HLA loci were covered by the typing at four-digit resolution. Every discovery cohort repertoire had been produced on one sequencing platform. An early release that covered approximately 600 HLA-typed donors contained 250 to 350 gigabases of sequencing data and around 80 million unique TCR sequences. In a later analysis, previously published TCR beta repertoires from 666 donors were re-analyzed and high-resolution HLA genotyping was added so that TCR occurrence patterns could be studied. Across about 380 genotyped donors of the cohort, an average of about 220,000 unique TCR beta nucleotide sequences per donor were sequenced, and around 20% of those sequences were non-productive. To predict cytomegalovirus infection status, the study combined high-throughput TCR immunosequencing, statistical association of individual TCRs with disease status, and machine learning. Rather than drawing on any new phenotypic data, the later analysis identified candidate immune exposures from TCR beta sequences and the way those sequences occurred across donors. The number of typed donors differed by locus: about 620-640 for A, B, C, DRB1 and DQB1; 500 to 550 for DQA1; over 600 for DPA1; and some 470 for DPB1. The paper's findings and limits, for the study overall: Around 16 rarely observed V segments, including chromosome 9 orphons, were excluded from the earlier analysis of a few hundred of the donors because counts were too low. This cohort had only TCR beta chains sequenced, and the lack of alpha or paired-chain data limited which features could be detected. Strong co-occurrence of HLA alleles, especially DR and DQ, made assigning TCR associations to individual alleles difficult. A cluster of highly shared sequence variants was judged likely to represent a technical artifact of the sequencing pipeline. A later analysis found that most CMV-associated TCR beta chains appeared HLA-restricted, with HLA associations seemingly driven largely by CMV exposure. Compared with the 666-donor mean, donors in an Asian-associated ancestry cluster had fewer N-insertions in productive TCRs, according to a later genetic analysis. Some IMGT-functional V segments, including TRBV6-2 and TRBV6-3, could not be told apart with the 87-base-pair reads, so those segments were excluded. The presence/absence analyses assumed that sequencing depth was roughly uniform across donors, and that assumption may not be true. CMV serostatus was the only immune exposure information available for the cohort. According to a later analysis, parvovirus B19, influenza, CMV and Epstein-Barr virus appeared linked to several top co-occurrence clusters. An earlier analysis of approximately 530 of the donors showed that most TCR beta V segments appeared in productive rearrangements either about 87% or about 30% of the time, which broadly matched IMGT annotations. Because HLA typing was missing for some donors at each locus, association tests included only the typed subset. The authors suggested that the approach could potentially be generalized to other disease states and immunological phenotypes. In vitro tests confirmed that three of the cytomegalovirus-associated TCR beta chains recognize cytomegalovirus antigens. A further reported finding was that TCR beta sequences accurately predicted the HLA-A and HLA-B alleles for most subjects in the first cohort. In a later analysis, the rate of TCR association differed among HLA loci, with DRB1 alleles having the most associated TCRs and HLA-C alleles having the fewest. Specific HLA alleles were associated with 15,000 to 20,000 TCR beta sequences at a false discovery rate of 0.05 in a later analysis. V-gene and J-gene trimming of TCR beta chains was associated with a missense DCLRE1C variant in a later genetic analysis, and the association was replicated in an independent cohort. The study listed approximately 150 TCR beta chains as associated with cytomegalovirus. A later analysis found that HLA-associated TCR beta chains were more clonally expanded and had lower generation probabilities than equally common non-associated chains. Correlated functional status among segregating V segments might be attributable to linkage disequilibrium, but an unknown experimental factor could not be ruled out. Cytomegalovirus status was reported to be diagnosed by the classifier with high specificity and sensitivity in both the original and validation cohorts. Across donors, most TCR sequences were observed very rarely, whereas some public TCRs were present in many individuals.

To prepare the library, the immunoSEQ multiplex PCR assay was applied. For the multiplex PCR, a mixture combining 60 forward primers for TCR Vbeta segments and 13 reverse primers for TCR Jbeta segments was used. A multiplex PCR assay on genomic DNA amplified the CDR3 region of rearranged TCR beta genes. The Illumina HiSeq System was used to sequence the amplified TCR beta libraries as 87-base-pair reads. Concerning the study's data processing: In a later analysis, tens of millions of unique TCR beta chains were counted across the roughly 670 repertoires, and around 10 million of these chains were shared by at least two donors. To remove PCR and sequencing errors, raw reads were error-corrected and collapsed into unique sequences using a nearest-neighbor algorithm that merged closely related sequences. To assign V, D and J gene segments, CDR3 sequences were aligned to IMGT reference sequences. Each retained sequence needed at least a six-nucleotide match to both a V gene segment and a J gene segment. Rearrangements were called productive when the CDR3 lacked stop codons and stayed in frame with V and J; all others were non-productive. CDR3 was defined by IMGT convention, running from the second conserved V-encoded cysteine to the conserved J-encoded phenylalanine. The earlier analysis of 587 of the donors excluded sequences that lacked an unambiguous match to a single V gene segment. An earlier analysis of 587 of the donors called V segments functional above 56.7% productive rearrangements and segregating when the between-donor standard deviation exceeded 5%. To diagnose cytomegalovirus status from the catalog of TCR beta chain sequences, a statistical classification framework was built. A later analysis assigned V and J genes by comparing TCR nucleotide sequences with IMGT/GENE-DB human TR gene sequences. The TCRdist pipeline was used in a later analysis to assign CDR3 sequences and most-parsimonious VDJ recombination scenarios. In a later analysis, each TCR beta chain was defined by its CDR3 amino acid sequence together with its V-gene family, and reads without a unique V-gene family were excluded. To address suspected cross-contamination and a sequencing artifact, a later analysis removed under 600 highly shared, low-generation-probability nucleotide sequences. In a later analysis, a clonal expansion index was calculated for each public chain from normalized within-repertoire ranks of inferred template counts. A later analysis computed generation probabilities with a VDJ recombination model fitted to out-of-frame rearrangements, and checked the results against IGoR. In a later analysis, TCR-TCR, TCR-HLA and TCR-CMV co-occurrence was scored with hypergeometric tests, and a repertoire-size bias correction was applied to TCR pairs. In a later analysis, false discovery rates were estimated by permuting HLA or CMV assignments 20 times. In a later analysis, co-occurring TCRs were grouped using DBSCAN, and TCRdist sequence similarity was added for clustering within HLA-allele-positive subsets. Repertoires with fewer than 30,000 or more than 120,000 public chains, plus five repertoires with anomalous nucleotide sharing, were excluded from co-occurrence clustering. Not all clones reach the TCRdb copy of this immuneACCESS table, which keeps in-frame sequences only. Checked studies attribute under half of the gap to unresolved V genes and leave the rest unexplained. Clonal size and the V and J genes are those of that table, whereas D and trimming came from the DNA. The sample contains around 180,000 clones, 75% to 90% of them found a single time. Jointly, the top ten make up 0.95% to 1.5% of the sample.

In total, just over 650 healthy bone marrow donors made up the cohort. At the time of sampling, every cohort member was nominally healthy, though immune exposures that went unrecorded were likely present. The donor tested CMV seronegative and was one of the 352 seronegative cohort members. Each donor provided a peripheral blood sample, and peripheral blood mononuclear cells were used for TCR beta sequencing. The Qiagen DNeasy Blood Extraction Kit was used to extract genomic DNA from the blood cell samples. About this clone: It lacks a known antigen. Base qualities are not provided; no much larger clone lies one nucleotide away.

According to the germline V gene (reference sequence), CDR1 reads SEHNR and CDR2 reads FQNEAQ. The CDR3 holds 16 amino acids from the cysteine to the phenylalanine. Only the CDR3 part of the read is kept: 48 bases, read in frame from the first base. V ends up 5 bases short and J 5 bases short, with an unmatched junction base count of 10. Sample: PBMCs. The sequence links TRBV7-9 to TRBJ2-7, and 12 junction bases match TRBD2. This receptor was taken from a boy younger than 10 in good health and CMV-seronegative. The nucleotide sequence reads as follows: TGTGCCAGCAGCCCCGCCCGTACTAGCGGGGGGAACGAGCAGTACTTC. It encodes CASSPARTSGGNEQYF. Here the CDR3 is joined to the reference TRBV7-9 and TRBJ2-7 genes, and the full variable domain is: DTGVSQNPRHKITKRGQNVTFRCDPISEHNRLYWYRQTLGQGPEFLTYFQNEAQLEKSRLLSDRFSAERPKGSFSTLEIQRTEQGDSAMYLCASSPARTSGGNEQYFGPGTRLTVT.